This TCR beta chain is from a study of T-cell reconstitution after alpha-beta-depleted transplantation in children. Per the germline V gene, CDR1 is SGHRS and CDR2 is YFSETQ. There are 15 residues in the CDR3. J gave up 7 bases and V 1 base, and 7 bases lay outside the gene matches. The library targeted TCRbeta and was prepared with unique molecular identifiers. Each CDR3 protein gets one entry after TCRdb re-called the PCR reads with MiXCR. The sample has a few hundred thousand distinct CDR3 sequences, around 17% seen once. The genes are TRBV5-1 and TRBJ2-7, with 11 bases fitting TRBD2. This specimen consisted of PBMCs from the stem cell graft donor, obtained from the stem cell graft. This clonotype was obtained from a human donor who donated a stem cell graft to a child with acute lymphoblastic leukemia. CDR3: CASSLMTSGTGEQYF. Here the CDR3 DNA reads TGCGCCAGCAGCTTGATGACTAGCGGGACGGGGGAGCAGTACTTC.